This T cell receptor (beta chain) emerged from a study of T cell clones after liver transplantation. The method was immunoSEQ multiplex PCR; TCRdb's version includes in-frame clones alone and lacks a portion of them. Among 65,000 to 85,000 clones, 84% were seen once, and the ten largest hold 2% to 2.5%. In germline, CDR1 is SGDLS, CDR2 YYNGEE. The CDR3 is 16 residues long. The V gene lost 0 bases and the J gene lost 0 bases, with 7 bases spanning the gap. The TCR comes from a human patient who received a liver transplant. A share of the T cells may be of graft donor origin. Sequencing was performed on CD4+ T cells from blood, taken 48 months after liver transplant. V usage is TRBV9 and J usage is TRBJ2-6; maybe TRBD2 (6 bases). The CDR3 DNA reads as TGTGCCAGCAGCGTAGTCGGGGGCTCTGGGGCCAACGTCCTGACTTTC. Protein sequence: CASSVVGGSGANVLTF.